The 26 T cell receptor beta chains given below trace back to one sample, sequenced in a study of Graves' ophthalmopathy and Graves' hyperthyroidism. Amplification from RNA transcripts yielded the TCR beta CDR3 regions. Scientists carried out first-round RT-PCR using HTBI primers and then a second-round multiplex PCR. Using its own MiXCR run on the multiplex PCR reads, TCRdb lists one record per CDR3 protein. The profile covers about 550,000 distinct CDR3 sequences, with 35% to 45% appearing a single time and about 4% taken by the ten largest. The specimen was peripheral blood or thyroid tissue (not recorded which). All receptors come from an adult man with Graves' hyperthyroidism.

At least ten counts were recorded for this clonotype. The J gene is TRBJ1-4, the V gene TRBV9, with a possible D match to TRBD1 (6 bases). Trimming cost V 0 bases and J 8 bases, with 14 bases left between them. The CDR3 spans 15 residues. The V gene's germline CDR1 is SGDLS and CDR2 YYNGEE. The CDR3 coding sequence is TGTGCCAGCAGCGTAGCCGGGGGCCGGGTGGAAAAACTGTTTTTT. Protein product: CASSVAGGRVEKLFF.

The J gene is TRBJ2-7, the V gene TRBV9; D is tentatively TRBD1 or TRBD2 (5 bases each). V was shortened by 0 bases and J by 3 bases, with 10 bases between the two germline ends. This CDR3 is built from 14 residues. CDR1 is SGDLS and CDR2 is YYNGEE in the germline V gene. CDR3: CASSVGDGIYEQYF. The CDR3 region has the DNA TGTGCCAGCAGCGTAGGGGACGGGATCTACGAGCAGTACTTC.

This clonotype was picked up one time. A read error may explain this, as a much larger clone is one base away. The chain employs TRBV30 and TRBJ1-2; TRBD1 agrees at 7 bases. Per germline, CDR1 GTSNPN and CDR2 SVGIG (reference sequence). The CDR3 is made up of 11 amino acids. V lost 4 bases to trimming and J lost 7 bases; unmatched junction nucleotides: 3. The CDR3 DNA sequence: TGTGCCTGGATGTCAGGGGGTGGCTACACCTTC. This codes for CAWMSGGGYTF.

This clonotype was observed at least ten times. This chain links TRBV9 with TRBJ2-6, with 12 positions matching TRBD2. Germline lookup yields CDR1 SGDLS and CDR2 YYNGEE. CDR3 length: 18 amino acids. V dropped 4 bases and J dropped 5; count of bases not matched to a gene: 10. CDR3 region: CASSPGASGGAWANVLTF. In DNA, the CDR3 is TGTGCCAGCAGCCCTGGGGCTAGCGGGGGGGCCTGGGCCAACGTCCTGACTTTC.

This clonotype occurred many times. The J gene is TRBJ1-2, the V gene TRBV19; D is possibly TRBD1 (6 bases). Germline-derived CDR1 and CDR2 are LNHDA and SQIVND (reference sequence). V lost 3 bases to trimming and J lost 4 bases, with 18 bases between them. This CDR3 contains 16 residues. The CDR3 is CASSIHRALVGYGYTF. CDR3 in DNA: TGTGCCAGTAGTATCCACAGGGCCCTAGTGGGCTATGGCTACACCTTC.

This clonotype was observed many times. The rearrangement joins TRBV9 to TRBJ1-2; D gene ambiguous. Germline V gene lookup returns CDR1 SGDLS and CDR2 YYNGEE. This CDR3 has 13 residues. The germline V and J ends were trimmed by 6 bases and 0 bases, with 9 bases remaining between them. Here the CDR3 reads CASTEGANYGYTF. CDR3 bases: TGTGCCAGCACCGAGGGAGCTAACTATGGCTACACCTTC.

There are many counts of this clonotype. Here the CDR3 reads CASKAPSYEQYF. The DNA for the CDR3 is TGTGCCAGCAAGGCACCCTCCTACGAGCAGTACTTC. The chain is built from TRBV5-5 and TRBJ2-7, with D hard to call. The CDR3 sequence is 12 residues long. The germline V gene encodes CDR1 SGHKS and CDR2 YYEKEE (reference sequence). With 6 bases removed from V and 0 bases from J, the gap between germline ends came to 7 bases.

The rearrangement links TRBV2 to TRBJ1-1, with D possibly being TRBD1 (6 bases). The V gene lost 8 bases and the J gene lost 2 bases, with 15 bases spanning the gap. The CDR3 runs to 14 residues. Germline lookup yields CDR1 SNHLY and CDR2 FYNNEI. This CDR3 is CASAIRGANTEAFF. The DNA for the CDR3 is TGTGCCAGCGCCATCCGGGGGGCTAACACTGAAGCTTTCTTT.

The V call is TRBV19, the J call TRBJ1-1; TRBD1 matches 9 bases. The CDR3 totals 17 residues. The ends lost 7 bases at V and 0 bases at J; junction bases unmatched: 12. Germline V gene data show CDR1 as LNHDA and CDR2 as SQIVND (reference sequence). The CDR3 spells CASTLGTGTLMNTEAFF. The CDR3, as DNA: TGTGCCAGTACTTTGGGGACAGGGACTCTAATGAACACTGAAGCTTTCTTT. The full variable domain, in which reference TRBV19 and TRBJ1-1 provide the parts outside the CDR3, is DGGITQSPKYLFRKEGQNVTLSCEQNLNHDAMYWYRQDPGQGLRLIYYSQIVNDFQKGDIAEGYSVSREKKESFPLTVTSAQKNPTAFYLCASTLGTGTLMNTEAFFGQGTRLTVV.

The chain links TRBV29-1 to TRBJ1-1; TRBD1 agrees at 12 bases. V was clipped by 7 bases and J by 11 bases; unmatched bases: 8. The CDR3 runs 12 residues. Looked up from germline, CDR1 is SQVTM and CDR2 is ANQGSEA. CDR3 sequence reads: CSAGQGAGRAFF. In DNA form, the CDR3 reads TGCAGCGCGGGACAGGGGGCTGGTAGGGCTTTCTTT.

Regarding this clonotype: A read error is likely, as this CDR3 ends without the conserved phenylalanine or tryptophan. It is unclear where the CDR3 begins or ends on the DNA, so no DNA is shown, and the CDR3 is as TCRdb lists it. The chain carries TRBV7-6 and TRBJ1-1. The CDR3 is 9 amino acids in total, end residues counted. CDR1 SGHVS and CDR2 FNYEAQ come from the germline V gene. The CDR3 protein is CASSLTLLA.

The rearrangement joins TRBV27 to TRBJ2-5, with TRBD2 identical over 10 bases. There are 16 residues in the CDR3. Germline V lookup: CDR1 MNHEY, CDR2 SMNVEV (reference sequence). With 6 bases clipped from V and 2 bases from J, the junction kept 9 bases outside the gene matches. The CDR3 nucleotides read TGTGCCAGCAGACTAGGGGGACTAGCGCGGCAAGAGACCCAGTACTTC. Translated: CASRLGGLARQETQYF.

The rearrangement links TRBV5-1 to TRBJ2-2, with 11 bases lining up with TRBD1. The CDR3 contains 16 residues. V was clipped by 4 bases and J by 4 bases; unmatched bases: 6. Germline lookup yields CDR1 SGHRS and CDR2 YFSETQ. The CDR3 coding sequence is TGCGCCAGCAGCCCGGACAGGGGGCGCGGCACCGGGGAGCTGTTTTTT. Its protein product is CASSPDRGRGTGELFF.

The sample holds a few counts of this clonotype. This chain joins TRBV3-1 and TRBJ1-3, with TRBD1 matching over 7 bases. The CDR3 is made up of 15 amino acids. The trim removed 4 bases at V and 3 bases at J, leaving 6 bases unmatched. Germline V gene data show CDR1 as LGHDT and CDR2 as YNNKEL (reference sequence). For the CDR3, the DNA is TGTGCCAGCAGCCCCAGGACAGGATTTGGAAACACCATATATTTT. Translated, it gives CASSPRTGFGNTIYF.

This clonotype was counted many times. The chain links TRBV24-1 to TRBJ2-2, with D unclear. V shed 5 bases and J shed 0 bases, with 3 bases lying between them. Germline CDR1 and CDR2: KGHDR and SFDVKD. CDR3 length: 13 amino acids. In DNA, the CDR3 is TGTGCCACCAGTGTTTCGAACACCGGGGAGCTGTTTTTT. This gives the protein CATSVSNTGELFF.

As regards this clonotype: At one end, the junction sequence differs from germline, possibly due to a read error. The chain carries TRBV7-9 and TRBJ2-5; 8 nucleotides align to TRBD2. The germline gives CDR1 SEHNR, CDR2 FQNEAQ (reference sequence). This CDR3 is 11 amino acids long. As DNA, the CDR3 is TGTGCCAGCAGCTTGGGACTAGTGGAGGTATTC. Protein product: CASSLGLVEVF. Full variable domain (remainder filled in from reference TRBV7-9 and TRBJ2-5): DTGVSQNPRHKITKRGQNVTFRCDPISEHNRLYWYRQTLGQGPEFLTYFQNEAQLEKSRLLSDRFSAERPKGSFSTLEIQRTEQGDSAMYLCASSLGLVEVFGPGTRLLVL.

The chain has TRBV19 and TRBJ2-7; 8 nucleotides align to TRBD1. CDR1 is LNHDA and CDR2 is SQIVND in the germline V gene (reference sequence). The ends lost 11 bases at V and 6 bases at J; junction bases unmatched: 15. The CDR3 has 14 amino acids. CDR3 nucleotide sequence: TGTGCCTCTTACGAAGCCGGGACAGGAGGCGAGCAGTACTTC. Translation: CASYEAGTGGEQYF.

On this clonotype: A much larger clone sits a single nucleotide away, making a read error possible. The V and J genes are TRBV7-9 and TRBJ2-2; TRBD2 aligns across 8 bases. In germline, CDR1 is SEHNR, CDR2 FQNEAQ (reference sequence). The CDR3 is 19 amino acids. Trimming took 5 bases from V and 2 from J; bases not matched to a gene: 16. CDR3 nucleotides: TGTGCCAGCAGCCCCGAGGTTACCTTAACTAGCGGTAACACCGGGGAGCTGTTTTTT. Translated: CASSPEVTLTSGNTGELFF. The whole variable domain, filled in from reference TRBV7-9 and TRBJ2-2, reads DTGVSQNPRHKITKRGQNVTFRCDPISEHNRLYWYRQTLGQGPEFLTYFQNEAQLEKSRLLSDRFSAERPKGSFSTLEIQRTEQGDSAMYLCASSPEVTLTSGNTGELFFGEGSRLTVL.

This chain connects TRBV20-1 to TRBJ2-3; possibly TRBD2 for D (5 bases). From germline, CDR1 is DFQATT and CDR2 SNEGSKA (reference sequence). The CDR3 spans 12 residues. V shed 7 bases and J shed 5 bases, with 13 bases lying between them. The DNA of the CDR3 is TGCAGTGTTAAAGGGAGAGGAGATACGCAGTATTTT. Amino acid sequence: CSVKGRGDTQYF.

The gene calls are TRBV2 and TRBJ2-6; D call uncertain. This CDR3 region has 19 residues. CDR1 and CDR2 (germline): SNHLY, FYNNEI. The V end was cut by 5 bases, the J end by 0 bases, with 20 bases between. The CDR3 loop is CASSFWVGSFPSGANVLTF. The CDR3 DNA sequence: TGTGCCAGCAGTTTTTGGGTCGGAAGTTTCCCCTCTGGGGCCAACGTCCTGACTTTC. Full variable domain (outside the CDR3, taken from reference TRBV2 and TRBJ2-6): EPEVTQTPSHQVTQMGQEVILRCVPISNHLYFYWYRQILGQKVEFLVSFYNNEISEKSEIFDDQFSVERPDGSNFTLKIRSTKLEDSAMYFCASSFWVGSFPSGANVLTFGAGSRLTVL.

The CDR3 coding sequence is TGTGCCAGCAGTTCGCAGGGGGGGGGGGTACGCAGCTCCTACGAGCAGTACTTC. Residues: CASSSQGGGVRSSYEQYF. The chain couples TRBV7-2 to TRBJ2-7; D is tentatively TRBD1 or TRBD2 (7 bases each). Trimming left V 6 bases short and J 0 bases short, with 24 bases between. Germline V gene data show CDR1 as SGHTA and CDR2 as FQGNSA. This CDR3 has 18 amino acids.

Many counts were recorded for this clonotype. This rearrangement joins TRBV12-3 or TRBV12-4 to TRBJ1-2, with D perhaps TRBD1 (6 bases). Deletions cut 3 bases from V and 5 bases from J, with 13 bases between. The CDR3 is 14 amino acids. CDR3 DNA sequence: TGTGCCAGCAGTTTCAACCAGGGGCCATATGGCTACACCTTC. Translating gives CASSFNQGPYGYTF.

Of note for this clonotype: One base away lies a much larger clone, so this may be a sequencing read error. The gene calls are TRBV6-1 and TRBJ2-6; no firm D call. From germline, CDR1 is MNHNS and CDR2 SASEGT. The CDR3 has 16 residues. V gave up 5 bases and J gave up 0 bases, with 11 bases separating them. DNA of the CDR3: TGTGCCAGCAGTTACGAGAGATCCTCTGGGGCCAACGTCCTGACTTTC. Translation: CASSYERSSGANVLTF.

In its sample, this clonotype was seen many times. This chain connects TRBV20-1 to TRBJ1-2; tentatively, D is TRBD1 (5 bases). The CDR3 extends over 11 amino acids. The ends were cut back, 6 bases at V and 3 bases at J, with 8 bases in the middle. The germline V gene encodes CDR1 DFQATT and CDR2 SNEGSKA (reference sequence). The CDR3 DNA reads as TGCAGTGCCGGGACGGACTATGGCTACACCTTC. This gives the protein CSAGTDYGYTF.

The chain employs TRBV20-1 and TRBJ2-5; D unclear. CDR3 size: 13 residues. Looked up from germline, CDR1 is DFQATT and CDR2 is SNEGSKA (reference sequence). V was clipped by 1 base and J by 1 base, with 7 bases between them. In nucleotides, the CDR3 is TGCAGTGCTAGAGCGGAAGGCCAAGAGACCCAGTACTTC. This encodes CSARAEGQETQYF.

Here the CDR3 reads CATSDLTREQFF. DNA for the CDR3: TGTGCCACCAGTGATTTGACCCGGGAGCAGTTCTTC. The chain uses TRBV24-1 and TRBJ2-1; D is undetermined. This CDR3 has 12 amino acids. V was cut by 0 bases and J by 10 bases, with 6 bases left in between. CDR1 KGHDR and CDR2 SFDVKD come from the germline V gene.